Below are 3 T cell receptor beta chains sequenced from a single sample in a study of spatial heterogeneity in lung cancer. From the 5' RACE reads, TCRdb called clonotypes with MiXCR, one entry per CDR3 protein. The sample carries 20,000 to 25,000 distinct CDR3 sequences, about 4.7% recorded once. Time point: sample taken at primary tumor resection. Tumor, nontumor lung or frozen PBMC supplied whole RNA that was sequenced unsorted. The starting material was PBMCs, obtained at surgery. These receptors were taken from a male donor with early-stage non-small cell lung cancer.

This clonotype was observed many times. The rearrangement joins TRBV7-3 to TRBJ2-7; 8 bases are shared with TRBD1. Trimming removed 6 bases from V and 1 base from J; junction bases left unmatched: 2. Germline CDR1 reads SGHTA; CDR2 reads FQGTGA. The CDR3 loop spans 13 amino acids. CDR3 coding DNA: TGTGCCAGCAGTAACAGGGGGTCCTACGAGCAGTACTTC. Its translation is CASSNRGSYEQYF.

The sample holds many counts of this clonotype. The chain joins TRBV9 to TRBJ2-6, with D unclear. V shed 3 bases and J shed 0 bases, with 4 bases lying between them. CDR1 and CDR2 from the germline V gene are SGDLS and YYNGEE. This CDR3 region has 14 residues. The CDR3 here is CASSDISGANVLTF. The CDR3 bases are TGTGCCAGCAGCGATATCTCTGGGGCCAACGTCCTGACTTTC.

This clonotype came up a few times. This rearrangement joins TRBV27 to TRBJ1-6; 8 bases fit TRBD1. This CDR3 spans 14 amino acids. With V trimmed by 8 bases and J by 7 bases, 7 bases remained unmatched. Germline CDR1 and CDR2: MNHEY and SMNVEV (reference sequence). The CDR3 sequence is CASGRDRGNSPLHF. CDR3 DNA: TGTGCCAGCGGAAGAGACAGGGGCAATTCACCCCTCCACTTT.